This T cell receptor (beta chain) was documented in a study of spatial heterogeneity in lung cancer. The CDR3 loop spans 14 amino acids. Unmatched junction bases numbered 2, after V lost 3 bases and J lost 3 bases. The germline CDR1 and CDR2 sequences are MDHEN and SYDVKM. TCRdb reanalysed the 5' RACE reads using MiXCR and keeps one entry per CDR3 protein. The data show about 24,000 distinct CDR3 sequences, around 10% seen once. Findings and limits, study-wide: One measure, the expanded intratumoral alpha and beta TCR count, tracked tumor mutation counts.

Only a few counts were recorded for this clonotype. Its antigen is undetermined. Time point indicated: sample taken at primary tumor resection. This material consisted of lung tumor tissue, taken at surgery. The sequence came from a male donor with early-stage non-small cell lung cancer. The V call is TRBV28, the J call TRBJ2-4; 7 bases line up with TRBD1. CDR3 nucleotide sequence: TGTGCCAGCAGTTTGGGACAGAACAAAAACATTCAGTACTTC. Protein: CASSLGQNKNIQYF.